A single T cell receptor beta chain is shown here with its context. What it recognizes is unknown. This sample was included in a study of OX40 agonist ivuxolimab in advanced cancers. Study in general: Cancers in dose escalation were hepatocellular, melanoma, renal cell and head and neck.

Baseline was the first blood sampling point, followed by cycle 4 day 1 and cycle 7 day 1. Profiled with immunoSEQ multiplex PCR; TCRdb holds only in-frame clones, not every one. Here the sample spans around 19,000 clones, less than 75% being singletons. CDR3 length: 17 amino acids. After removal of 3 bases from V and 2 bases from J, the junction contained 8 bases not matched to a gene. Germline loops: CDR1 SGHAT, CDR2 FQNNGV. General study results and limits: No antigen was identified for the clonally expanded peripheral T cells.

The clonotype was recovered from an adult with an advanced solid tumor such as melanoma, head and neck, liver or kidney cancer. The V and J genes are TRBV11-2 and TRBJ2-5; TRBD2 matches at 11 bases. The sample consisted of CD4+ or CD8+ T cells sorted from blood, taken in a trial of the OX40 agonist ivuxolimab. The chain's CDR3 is CASSFPSGGPIQETQYF. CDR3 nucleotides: TGTGCCAGCAGCTTCCCTAGCGGGGGGCCTATACAAGAGACCCAGTACTTC.